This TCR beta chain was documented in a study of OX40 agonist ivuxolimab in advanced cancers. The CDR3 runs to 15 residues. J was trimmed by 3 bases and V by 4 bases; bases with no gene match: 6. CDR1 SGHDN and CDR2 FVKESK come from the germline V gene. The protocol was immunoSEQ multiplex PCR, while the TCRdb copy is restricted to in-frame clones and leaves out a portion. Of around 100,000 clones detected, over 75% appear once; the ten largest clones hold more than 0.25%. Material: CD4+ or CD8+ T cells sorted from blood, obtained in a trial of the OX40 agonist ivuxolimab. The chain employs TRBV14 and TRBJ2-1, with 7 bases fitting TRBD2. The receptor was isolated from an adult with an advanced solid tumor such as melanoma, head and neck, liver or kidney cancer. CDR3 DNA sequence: TGTGCCAGCAGCCCCGGGAAGCGGGACTACAATGAGCAGTTCTTC. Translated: CASSPGKRDYNEQFF.